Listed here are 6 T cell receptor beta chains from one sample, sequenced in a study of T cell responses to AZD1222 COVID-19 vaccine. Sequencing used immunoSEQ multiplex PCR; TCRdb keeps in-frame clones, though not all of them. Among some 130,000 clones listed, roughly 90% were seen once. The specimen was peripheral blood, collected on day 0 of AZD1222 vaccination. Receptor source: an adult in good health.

CDR3 bases: TGTGCCAGCAGTCCGACCCAATATGGAGTGACTGAAGCTTTCTTT. Its translation: CASSPTQYGVTEAFF. The chain links TRBV27 to TRBJ1-1; no definite D call. Germline V gene sequence: CDR1 MNHEY, CDR2 SMNVEV (reference sequence). Between the trimmed V and J ends, which lost 5 bases and 5 bases, there was a span of 18 bases. The CDR3 covers 15 residues.

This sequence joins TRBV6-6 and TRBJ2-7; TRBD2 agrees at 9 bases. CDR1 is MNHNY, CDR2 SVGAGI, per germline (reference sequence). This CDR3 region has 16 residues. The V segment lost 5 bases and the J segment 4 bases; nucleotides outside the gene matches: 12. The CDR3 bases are TGTGCCAGCAGTCGAGGGCCTAGCGGGATGGAATACGAGCAGTACTTC. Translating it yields CASSRGPSGMEYEQYF.

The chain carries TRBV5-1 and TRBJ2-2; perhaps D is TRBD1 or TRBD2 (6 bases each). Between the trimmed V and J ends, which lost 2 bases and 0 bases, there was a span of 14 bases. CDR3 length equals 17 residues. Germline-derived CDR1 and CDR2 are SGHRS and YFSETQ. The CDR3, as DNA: TGCGCCAGCAGCTTTTCCACGGGGGCCGCGAACACCGGGGAGCTGTTTTTT. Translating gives CASSFSTGAANTGELFF.

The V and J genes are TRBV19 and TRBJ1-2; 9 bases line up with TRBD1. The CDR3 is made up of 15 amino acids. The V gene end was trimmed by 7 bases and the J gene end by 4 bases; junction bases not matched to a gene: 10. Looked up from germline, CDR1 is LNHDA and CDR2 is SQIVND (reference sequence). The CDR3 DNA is TGTGCCAGTACCCTTAGGGGACAGGGTGGCTATGGCTACACCTTC. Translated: CASTLRGQGGYGYTF.

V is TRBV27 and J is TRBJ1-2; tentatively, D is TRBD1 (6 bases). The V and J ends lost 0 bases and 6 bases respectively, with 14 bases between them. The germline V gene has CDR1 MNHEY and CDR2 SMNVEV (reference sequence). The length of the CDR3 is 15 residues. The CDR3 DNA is TGTGCCAGCAGTTTATCCCCCCGGACAGTTGATGGCTACACCTTC. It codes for CASSLSPRTVDGYTF.

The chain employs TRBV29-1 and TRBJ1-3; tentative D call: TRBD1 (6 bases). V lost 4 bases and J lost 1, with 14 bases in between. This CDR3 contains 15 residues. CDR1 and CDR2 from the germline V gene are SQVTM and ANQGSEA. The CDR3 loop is CSVVGGQVSGNTIYF. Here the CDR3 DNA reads TGCAGCGTTGTGGGGGGCCAGGTTTCTGGAAACACCATATATTTT.